The TCR beta chain under discussion was sequenced for a study of blood T cell repertoires in COVID-19 (dated by TCRdb to the early 2020s). In the study overall: Samples from collaborators originated in the United States, Italy and Spain and spanned both the acute and convalescent phases of COVID-19. The material from the prospective study consisted of cDNA or gDNA derived from T cells, B-cell-depleted T cells, or PBMCs. Where available, HLA class I and class II types were obtained from metadata supplied by the sample provider rather than from assay-based typing. The repertoires were released in a freely available public database intended as a resource for research on the immune response to SARS-CoV-2. Sample metadata almost always included a de-identified subject ID, COVID-19 status, age in years and sex. The samples were drawn from two sources: the first 160 participants of the ongoing ImmuneRACE study, and 1,254 subjects contributed by 6 global collaborators. Subjects who had been exposed to COVID-19, were actively infected with it, or had recovered from it provided the deeply sampled blood TCRbeta repertoires that made up the dataset. What the research found in general, with its limitations: The amount of clinical and demographic metadata varied by source and participant and was provided uncurated.

The CDR3, from cysteine to phenylalanine, totals 12 residues. The entry retains the CDR3 DNA only, 36 bases that are in frame from base 1. Trimming at the junction amounts to 3 bases on V and 8 bases on J, and the germline ends lie 8 bases apart. Based on the germline V gene (reference sequence), the CDR1 and CDR2 sequences are LNHDA and SQIVND. The immunoSEQ Assay, a bias-controlled multiplex PCR, was used to amplify TCRbeta CDR3 regions from genomic DNA. Per the source publication's procedure: The number of nucleated cells in each sample was estimated from the amplification of reference gene primers within the assay. Sequence reads were collapsed and filtered to measure the absolute abundance of every unique TCRbeta CDR3 rearrangement. Productive Simpson clonality was computed per sample as the square root of Simpson's diversity index over productive rearrangements. Held by TCRdb, this immuneACCESS table contains in-frame sequences only and omits some clones. Under half of the omission traces to an unresolved V gene where checked; the cause of the rest is unknown. The DNA gave D and trimming, while V, J and clone size come from that table. The sample records a few hundred thousand clones, about 91% of which are singletons. 0.95% to 1.5% of the sample goes to the ten largest clones.

Participants in the prospective study were aged roughly 18 to 89 years, lived in more than 20 United States geographic areas, and enrolled through a virtual design. In the prospective study, participants were assigned to cohorts based on the clinical history participants reported in a screening survey and a study questionnaire. Mobile phlebotomists in the prospective study collected whole blood, serum and a nasopharyngeal or oropharyngeal swab from every participant. Additional blood draws and questionnaires over an approximately two-month period could optionally be provided by prospective study participants. Before DNA extraction, blood samples from the prospective study were shipped at room temperature or frozen. Concerning this clone: Its binding antigen is unknown. No much larger clone is present one base from it, and per-base qualities are unavailable.

The sequence is built from TRBV19 and TRBJ2-1, with the D segment identity uncertain. The sequenced material came from PBMCs or T cells enriched from blood (not recorded which). The receptor's source is a woman in her thirties or forties with acute COVID-19. At the DNA level, the sequence is TGTGCCAGTAGTATGCGAGGTGATGAGCAGTTCTTC. This encodes CASSMRGDEQFF. Extended through the reference TRBV19 and TRBJ2-1 proteins, this CDR3 yields the full variable domain: DGGITQSPKYLFRKEGQNVTLSCEQNLNHDAMYWYRQDPGQGLRLIYYSQIVNDFQKGDIAEGYSVSREKKESFPLTVTSAQKNPTAFYLCASSMRGDEQFFGPGTRLTVL.